Each of the 7 T cell receptor beta chains below was sequenced from the same sample in a study of T cells in women clearing cervical HPV infection. Measured with immunoSEQ multiplex PCR; TCRdb has only the in-frame clones, and not every one. The sample table sets out about 34,000 clones. Sequencing used blood buffy coat. These receptors all stem from a woman aged 18 to 75 with a cervical HPV16 infection that either progressed to CIN3+ or cleared (not recorded which).

Worth noting for this clone: The observed sequence ends 3 residues before the CDR3 terminus, with the missing tail filled in from the germline J gene. The V gene is TRBV30, the J gene TRBJ1-4, with a weak D call TRBD1 (5 bases). The CDR3 runs 13 residues. Germline assignment: CDR1 GTSNPN and CDR2 SVGIG (reference sequence). The CDR3 bases that were read are TGTGCCTGGACAGGGCGTTGGGATTCACCA. Translation: CAWTGRWDSP. The full CDR3 protein reads CAWTGRWDSPLFF.

With regard to this clone: The observed sequence ends 3 residues before the CDR3 terminus, with the missing tail filled in from the germline J gene. The V call is TRBV7-3, the J call TRBJ1-5; 7 bases line up with TRBD1. Germline CDR1 SGHTA, CDR2 FQGTGA. Trimming cost V 0 bases and J 4 bases; bases outside gene matches: 3. This CDR3 contains 15 residues. Here the CDR3 reads CASSLTGQRNQPQHF. Incomplete CDR3 DNA: TGTGCCAGCAGCTTAACGGGACAGCGAAATCAGCCC.

In the case of this clone: The CDR3 is cut off 3 residues early in the read; its end comes from the germline J gene. The chain links TRBV7-9 to TRBJ2-3; 8 bases match TRBD1. Germline CDR1 reads SEHNR; CDR2 reads FQNEAQ (reference sequence). CDR3 size: 14 residues. The part of the CDR3 DNA that was read is TGTGCCAGCAGCTCCGGACAGGGAGGACAGCCG. Translation gives CASSSGQGGQP. The full CDR3 reads CASSSGQGGQPQYF.

In the case of this clone: The read finishes 3 residues shy of the CDR3 end, and the germline J gene is used to complete it. This chain links TRBV18 with TRBJ2-7; D perhaps matches TRBD2 (6 bases). The ends were cut back, 6 bases at V and 6 bases at J, with 15 bases in the middle. In germline, CDR1 is KGHSH, CDR2 LQKENI. The CDR3 is 13 residues long. The CDR3 sequence is CASSPGTGCEQYF. CDR3 DNA, as far as it was read: TGTGCCAGCTCGCCCGGGACTGGTTGCGAG.

Of note for this clone: Read sequence stops 3 residues before the CDR3 end, and the germline J gene provides the missing end. J is TRBJ2-7 and V is TRBV6-1, with TRBD2 matching over 9 bases. Germline assignment: CDR1 MNHNS and CDR2 SASEGT. The CDR3 runs to 16 residues. Germline trimming cut 0 bases from V and 4 bases from J; bases unmatched to any gene: 7. The sequenced part of the CDR3 DNA is TGTGCCAGCAGTGAAGCGGTAGCGGGAGTCTTGTACGAG. Translation gives CASSEAVAGVLYE. The entire CDR3 sequence reads CASSEAVAGVLYEQYF.

Turning to this clone: The read comes to an end 3 residues before the CDR3 does, leaving the germline J gene to fill in the end. This chain uses TRBV5-1 with TRBJ1-2; D is perhaps TRBD1 (5 bases). V lost 3 bases and J 1 base, leaving 16 bases between the germline ends. CDR1 is SGHRS and CDR2 is YFSETQ in the germline V gene. The length of the CDR3 is 16 residues. Incomplete CDR3 DNA: TGCGCCAGCAGCTCGGAAGGTACGGGGGATAACTATGGC. Protein product: CASSSEGTGDNYG. The CDR3, in full, reads CASSSEGTGDNYGYTF.

To note about this clone: The CDR3 end is not reached by the read, which stops 3 residues before it; the germline J gene fills it in. The chain combines TRBV5-5 with TRBJ1-5; D call uncertain. V was clipped by 0 bases and J by 3 bases, with 10 bases between them. The CDR3 covers 15 residues. Germline CDR1 and CDR2: SGHKS and YYEKEE (reference sequence). The covered CDR3 bases are TGTGCCAGCAGCTTGGTGTCAGGCATCAATCAGCCC. It is translated as CASSLVSGINQP. In full, the CDR3 is CASSLVSGINQPQHF.